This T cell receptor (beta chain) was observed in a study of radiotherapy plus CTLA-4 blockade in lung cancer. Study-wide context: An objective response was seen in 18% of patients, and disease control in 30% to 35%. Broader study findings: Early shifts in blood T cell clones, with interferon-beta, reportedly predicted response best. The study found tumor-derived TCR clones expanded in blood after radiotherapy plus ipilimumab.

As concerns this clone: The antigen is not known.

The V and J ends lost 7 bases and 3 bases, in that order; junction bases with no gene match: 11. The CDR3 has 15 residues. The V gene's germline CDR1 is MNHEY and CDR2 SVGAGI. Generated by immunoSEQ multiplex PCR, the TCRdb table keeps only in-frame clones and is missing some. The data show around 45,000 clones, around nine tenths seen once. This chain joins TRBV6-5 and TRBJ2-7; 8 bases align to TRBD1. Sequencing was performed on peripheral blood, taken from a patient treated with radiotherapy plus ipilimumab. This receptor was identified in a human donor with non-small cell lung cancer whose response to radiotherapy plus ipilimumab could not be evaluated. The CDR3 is CASTRIGQGLYEQYF. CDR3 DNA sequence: TGTGCCAGCACGCGCATCGGACAGGGCCTCTACGAGCAGTACTTC.